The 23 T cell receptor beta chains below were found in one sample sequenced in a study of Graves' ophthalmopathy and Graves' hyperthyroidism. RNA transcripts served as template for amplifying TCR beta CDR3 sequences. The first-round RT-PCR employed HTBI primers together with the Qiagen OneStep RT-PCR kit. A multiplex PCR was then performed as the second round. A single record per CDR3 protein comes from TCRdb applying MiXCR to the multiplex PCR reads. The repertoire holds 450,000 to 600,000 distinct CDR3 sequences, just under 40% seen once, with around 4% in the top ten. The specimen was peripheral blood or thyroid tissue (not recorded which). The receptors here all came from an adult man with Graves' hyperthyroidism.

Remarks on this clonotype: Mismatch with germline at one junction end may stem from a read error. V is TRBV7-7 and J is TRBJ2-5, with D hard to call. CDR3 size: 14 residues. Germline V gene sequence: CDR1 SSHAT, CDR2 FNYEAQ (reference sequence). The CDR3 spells CASSLYGRQETQYF. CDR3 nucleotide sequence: TGTGCTAGCAGCTTATACGGACGACAAGAGACCCAGTACTTC. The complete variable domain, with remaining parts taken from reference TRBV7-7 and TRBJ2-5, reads GAGVSQSPRYKVTKRGQDVTLRCDPISSHATLYWYQQALGQGPEFLTYFNYEAQPDKSGLPSDRFSAERPEGSISTLTIQRTEQRDSAMYRCASSLYGRQETQYFGPGTRLLVL.

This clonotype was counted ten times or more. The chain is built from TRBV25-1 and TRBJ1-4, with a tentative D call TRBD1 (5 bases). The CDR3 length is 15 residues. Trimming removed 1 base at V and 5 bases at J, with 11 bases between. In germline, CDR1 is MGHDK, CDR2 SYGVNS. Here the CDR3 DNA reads TGTGCCAGCAGTGAATCAGGGCAGGAGAATGAAAAACTGTTTTTT. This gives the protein CASSESGQENEKLFF.

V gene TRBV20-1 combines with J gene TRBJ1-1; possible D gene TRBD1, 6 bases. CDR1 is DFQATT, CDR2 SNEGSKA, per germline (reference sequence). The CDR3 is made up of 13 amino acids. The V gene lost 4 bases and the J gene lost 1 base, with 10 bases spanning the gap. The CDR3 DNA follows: TGCAGTGCTATGCTAGGGGGGAACACTGAAGCTTTCTTT. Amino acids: CSAMLGGNTEAFF.

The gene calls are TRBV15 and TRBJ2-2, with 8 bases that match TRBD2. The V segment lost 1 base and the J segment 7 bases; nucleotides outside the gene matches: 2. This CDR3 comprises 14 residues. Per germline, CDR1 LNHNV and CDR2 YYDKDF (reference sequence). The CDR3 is CATSRAGTSGELFF. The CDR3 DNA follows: TGTGCCACCAGCAGAGCCGGGACTAGCGGGGAGCTGTTTTTT. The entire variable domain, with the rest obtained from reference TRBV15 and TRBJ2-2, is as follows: DAMVIQNPRYQVTQFGKPVTLSCSQTLNHNVMYWYQQKSSQAPKLLFHYYDKDFNNEADTPDNFQSRRPNTSFCFLDIRSPGLGDTAMYLCATSRAGTSGELFFGEGSRLTVL.

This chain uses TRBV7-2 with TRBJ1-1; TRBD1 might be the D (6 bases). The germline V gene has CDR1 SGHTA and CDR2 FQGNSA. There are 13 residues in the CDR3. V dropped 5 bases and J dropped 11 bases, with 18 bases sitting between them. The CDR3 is CASSHEPGAGAFF. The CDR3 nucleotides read TGTGCCAGCAGCCATGAACCGGGGGCAGGTGCTTTCTTT.

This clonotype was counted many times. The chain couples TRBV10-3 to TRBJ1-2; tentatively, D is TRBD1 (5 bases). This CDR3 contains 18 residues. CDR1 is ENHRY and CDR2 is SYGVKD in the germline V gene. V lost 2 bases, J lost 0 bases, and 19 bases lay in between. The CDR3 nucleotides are TGTGCCATCAGTGAGGGGACCCGTGGGTCAGGGCCTAACTATGGCTACACCTTC. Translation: CAISEGTRGSGPNYGYTF.

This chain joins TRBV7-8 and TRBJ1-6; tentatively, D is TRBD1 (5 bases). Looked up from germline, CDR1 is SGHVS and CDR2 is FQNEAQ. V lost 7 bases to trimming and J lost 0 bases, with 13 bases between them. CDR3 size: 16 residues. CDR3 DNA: TGTGCCAGCAACCTCCAGGGAGACTCCTATAATTCACCCCTCCACTTT. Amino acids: CASNLQGDSYNSPLHF.

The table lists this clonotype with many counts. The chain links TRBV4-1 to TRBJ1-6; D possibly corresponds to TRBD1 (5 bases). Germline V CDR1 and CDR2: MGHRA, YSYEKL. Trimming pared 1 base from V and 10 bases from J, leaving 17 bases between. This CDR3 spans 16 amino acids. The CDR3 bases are TGCGCCAGCAGCCAAGCGGTCGGAGGGAGGGGATCACCCCTCCACTTT. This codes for CASSQAVGGRGSPLHF.

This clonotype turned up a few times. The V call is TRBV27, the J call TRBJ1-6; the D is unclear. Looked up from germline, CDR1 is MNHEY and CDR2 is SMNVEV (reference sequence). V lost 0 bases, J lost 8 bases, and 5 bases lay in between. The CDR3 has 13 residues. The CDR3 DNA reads TGTGCCAGCAGTTTATCGAGTGATTCACCCCTCCACTTT. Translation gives CASSLSSDSPLHF.

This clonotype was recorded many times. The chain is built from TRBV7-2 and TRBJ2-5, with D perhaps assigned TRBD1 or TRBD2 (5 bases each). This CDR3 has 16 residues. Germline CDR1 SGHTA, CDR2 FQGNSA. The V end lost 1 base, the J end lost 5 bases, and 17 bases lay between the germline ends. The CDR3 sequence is CASSLGAGTLRETQYF. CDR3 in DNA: TGTGCCAGCAGCTTAGGGGCCGGGACCCTCAGGGAGACCCAGTACTTC.

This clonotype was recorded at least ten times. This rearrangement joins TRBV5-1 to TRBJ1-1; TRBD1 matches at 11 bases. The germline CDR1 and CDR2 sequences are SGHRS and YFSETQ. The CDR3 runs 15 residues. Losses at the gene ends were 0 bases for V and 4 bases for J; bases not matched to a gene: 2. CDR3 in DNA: TGCGCCAGCAGCTTGGACGGACAGGGGGCCACTGAAGCTTTCTTT. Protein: CASSLDGQGATEAFF.

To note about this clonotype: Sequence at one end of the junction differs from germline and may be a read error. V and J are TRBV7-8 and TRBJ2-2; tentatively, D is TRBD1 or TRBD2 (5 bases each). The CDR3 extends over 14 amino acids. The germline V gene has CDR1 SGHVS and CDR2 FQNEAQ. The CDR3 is CASSVGTVTEELFF. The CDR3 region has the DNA TGTGCCAGCAGCGTCGGGACGGTCACCGAGGAGCTGTTTTTT.

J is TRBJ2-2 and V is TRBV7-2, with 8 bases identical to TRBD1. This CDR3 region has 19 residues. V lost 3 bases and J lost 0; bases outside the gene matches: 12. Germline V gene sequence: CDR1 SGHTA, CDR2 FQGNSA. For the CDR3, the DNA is TGTGCCAGCAGCTTGGGCCTAGGACAGGGAATCGCGAACACCGGGGAGCTGTTTTTT. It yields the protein CASSLGLGQGIANTGELFF. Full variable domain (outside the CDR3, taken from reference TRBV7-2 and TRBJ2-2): GAGVSQSPSNKVTEKGKDVELRCDPISGHTALYWYRQSLGQGLEFLIYFQGNSAPDKSGLPSDRFSAERTGGSVSTLTIQRTQQEDSAVYLCASSLGLGQGIANTGELFFGEGSRLTVL.

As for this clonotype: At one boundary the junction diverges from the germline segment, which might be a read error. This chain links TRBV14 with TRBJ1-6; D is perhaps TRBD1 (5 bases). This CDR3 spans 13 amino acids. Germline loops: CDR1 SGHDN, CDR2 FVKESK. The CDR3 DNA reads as TGTGCCTGCAGCCAAGTGGGGGGTTCACCCCTCCACTTT. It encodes CACSQVGGSPLHF.

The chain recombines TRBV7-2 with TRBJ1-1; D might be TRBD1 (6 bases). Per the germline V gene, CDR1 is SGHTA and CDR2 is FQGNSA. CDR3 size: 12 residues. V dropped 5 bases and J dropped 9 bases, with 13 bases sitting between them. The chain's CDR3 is CASSPSWGQAFF. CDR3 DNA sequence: TGTGCCAGCAGCCCTTCCTGGGGGCAAGCTTTCTTT. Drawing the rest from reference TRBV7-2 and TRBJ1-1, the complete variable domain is GAGVSQSPSNKVTEKGKDVELRCDPISGHTALYWYRQSLGQGLEFLIYFQGNSAPDKSGLPSDRFSAERTGGSVSTLTIQRTQQEDSAVYLCASSPSWGQAFFGQGTRLTVV.

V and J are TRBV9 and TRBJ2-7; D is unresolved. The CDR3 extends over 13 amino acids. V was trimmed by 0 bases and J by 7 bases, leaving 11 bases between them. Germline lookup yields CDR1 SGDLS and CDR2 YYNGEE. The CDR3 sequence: CASSVVGDREQYF. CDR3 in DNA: TGTGCCAGCAGCGTAGTTGGGGATCGGGAGCAGTACTTC.

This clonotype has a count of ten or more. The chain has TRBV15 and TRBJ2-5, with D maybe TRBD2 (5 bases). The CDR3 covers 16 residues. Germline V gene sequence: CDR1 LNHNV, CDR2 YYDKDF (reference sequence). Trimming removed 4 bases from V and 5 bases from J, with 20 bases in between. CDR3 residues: CATSISGPAGSETQYF. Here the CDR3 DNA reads TGTGCCACCAGCATAAGCGGACCCGCGGGTTCTGAGACCCAGTACTTC.

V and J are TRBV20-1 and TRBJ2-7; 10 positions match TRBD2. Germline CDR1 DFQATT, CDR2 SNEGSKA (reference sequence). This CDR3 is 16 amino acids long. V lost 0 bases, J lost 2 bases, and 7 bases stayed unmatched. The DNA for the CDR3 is TGCAGTGCTAGAGATTGGCGGACTAGCGGAACCTACGAGCAGTACTTC. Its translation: CSARDWRTSGTYEQYF.

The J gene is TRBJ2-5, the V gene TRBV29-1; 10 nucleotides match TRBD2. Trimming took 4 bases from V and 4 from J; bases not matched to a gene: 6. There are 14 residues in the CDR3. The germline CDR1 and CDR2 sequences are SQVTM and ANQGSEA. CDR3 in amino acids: CSVGLTSGLETQYF. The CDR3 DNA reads TGCAGCGTTGGGCTGACTAGCGGGTTAGAGACCCAGTACTTC.

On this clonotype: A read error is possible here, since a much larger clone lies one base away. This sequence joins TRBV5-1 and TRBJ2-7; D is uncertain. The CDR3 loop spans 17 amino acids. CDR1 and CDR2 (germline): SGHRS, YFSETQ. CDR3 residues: CASSLEGLGLRSYGQYF. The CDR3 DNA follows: TGCGCCAGCAGCTTGGAAGGCCTGGGGTTGCGCTCCTACGGGCAGTACTTC.

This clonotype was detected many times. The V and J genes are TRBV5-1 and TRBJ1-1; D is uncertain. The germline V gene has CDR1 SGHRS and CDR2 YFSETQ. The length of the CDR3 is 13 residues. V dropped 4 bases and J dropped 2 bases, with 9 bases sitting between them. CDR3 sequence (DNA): TGCGCCAGCAGCCCTAACATAAACACTGAAGCTTTCTTT. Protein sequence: CASSPNINTEAFF.

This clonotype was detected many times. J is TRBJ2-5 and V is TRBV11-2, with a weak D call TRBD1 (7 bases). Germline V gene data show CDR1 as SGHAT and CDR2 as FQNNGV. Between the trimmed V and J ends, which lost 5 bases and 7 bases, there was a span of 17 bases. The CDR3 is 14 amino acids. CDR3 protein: CASSRPGQGGTQYF. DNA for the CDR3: TGTGCCAGCAGCCGCCCGGGGCAGGGGGGGACCCAGTACTTC.

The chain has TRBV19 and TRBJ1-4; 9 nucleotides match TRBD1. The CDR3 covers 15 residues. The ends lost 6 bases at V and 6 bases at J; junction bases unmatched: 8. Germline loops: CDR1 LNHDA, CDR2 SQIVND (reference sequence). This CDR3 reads CASRKPGQGDEKLFF. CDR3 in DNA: TGTGCCAGTAGAAAACCGGGACAGGGAGATGAAAAACTGTTTTTT.